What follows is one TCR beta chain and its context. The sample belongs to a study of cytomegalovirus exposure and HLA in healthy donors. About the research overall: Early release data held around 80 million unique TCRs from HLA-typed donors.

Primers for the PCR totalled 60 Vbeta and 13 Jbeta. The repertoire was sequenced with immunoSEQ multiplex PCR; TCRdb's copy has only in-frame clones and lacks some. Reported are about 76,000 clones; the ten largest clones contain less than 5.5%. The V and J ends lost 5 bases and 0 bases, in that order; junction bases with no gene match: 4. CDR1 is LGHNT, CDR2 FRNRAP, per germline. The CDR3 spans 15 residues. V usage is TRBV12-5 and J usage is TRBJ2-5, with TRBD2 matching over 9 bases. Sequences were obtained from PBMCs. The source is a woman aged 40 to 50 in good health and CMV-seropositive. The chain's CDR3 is CASGPVAGDQETQYF. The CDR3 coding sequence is TGTGCTAGTGGTCCGGTAGCGGGGGACCAAGAGACCCAGTACTTC. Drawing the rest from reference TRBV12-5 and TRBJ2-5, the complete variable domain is DARVTQTPRHKVTEMGQEVTMRCQPILGHNTVFWYRQTMMQGLELLAYFRNRAPLDDSGMPKDRFSAEMPDATLATLKIQPSEPRDSAVYFCASGPVAGDQETQYFGPGTRLLVL.